The 25 T cell receptor beta chains below come from one sample, sequenced in a study of vaccination effects on CD4 cells after COVID-19. Their cognate antigens are unknown. Sequenced by immunoSEQ multiplex PCR; TCRdb stores in-frame clones only, minus some. The sample has about 40,000 clones, 55% to 75% seen once. The ViraFEST assay expanded antigen-specific CD4+ T cells with viral peptide pools before sequencing. Following 10 days of culture, CD4+ T cells were isolated. Nucleocapsid antibodies were negative in the vaccine recipients, who had never had SARS-CoV-2 infection. This material consisted of CD4+ T cells from PBMCs cultured with SARS-CoV-2 spike peptides, taken before COVID-19 vaccination. These receptors all stem from a human donor who received a COVID-19 vaccine.

This sequence joins TRBV5-6 and TRBJ1-2, with 7 nucleotides matching TRBD1. The V gene's germline CDR1 is SGHDT and CDR2 YYEEEE. The J segment lost 5 bases and the V segment lost 4 bases, leaving 11 bases of the junction unmatched. The CDR3 runs 15 residues. The CDR3 here is CASSLDRDSIYGYTF. CDR3 nucleotide sequence: TGTGCCAGCAGCCTGGACCGGGACAGCATATATGGCTACACCTTC.

CDR3: CATSVVTPKGERGANVLTF. The CDR3 DNA follows: TGTGCCACCAGTGTTGTAACCCCTAAAGGGGAGCGAGGGGCCAACGTCCTGACTTTC. The chain joins TRBV24-1 to TRBJ2-6; D assignment may be TRBD1 or TRBD2 (5 bases each). The CDR3 has 19 residues. Germline CDR1 reads KGHDR; CDR2 reads SFDVKD. The V end lost 5 bases, the J end lost 4 bases, and 23 bases lay between the germline ends.

This clone was counted a single time. The chain combines TRBV19 with TRBJ1-2; the D is unclear. This CDR3 spans 14 amino acids. Germline-derived CDR1 and CDR2 are LNHDA and SQIVND (reference sequence). Trimming shortened V by 6 bases and J by 9 bases, and 20 bases separated the two germline ends. The CDR3 loop reads CASRYEGLQGSYTF. Here the CDR3 DNA reads TGTGCCAGTAGATATGAGGGCCTACAAGGGAGCTACACCTTC.

The CDR3 loop reads CAISESRQGQHNEQFF. In DNA form, the CDR3 reads TGTGCCATCAGTGAGTCGCGGCAGGGTCAACACAATGAGCAGTTCTTC. This chain uses TRBV10-3 with TRBJ2-1, with D perhaps TRBD1 (5 bases). Germline-derived CDR1 and CDR2 are ENHRY and SYGVKD. The CDR3 totals 16 residues. V lost 0 bases to trimming and J lost 5 bases, with 14 bases between them.

The chain has TRBV3-1 (or the pseudogene TRBV3-2) and TRBJ2-3, with 7 positions matching TRBD2. Trimming took 3 bases from V and 1 from J; bases not matched to a gene: 10. The CDR3 is 17 amino acids. Germline V gives CDR1 LGHDT, CDR2 YNNKEL (reference sequence). CDR3 nucleotides: TGTGCCAGCAGCCACATGGGGCTAGCGGAGCGCACAGATACGCAGTATTTT. This codes for CASSHMGLAERTDTQYF.

The rearrangement uses TRBV6-5 and TRBJ2-3, with D maybe TRBD1 (6 bases). This CDR3 is built from 13 residues. The V gene lost 7 bases and the J gene lost 11 bases, with 19 bases spanning the gap. Germline CDR1 MNHEY, CDR2 SVGAGI. In nucleotides, the CDR3 is TGTGCCAGCACCTGGACCGGACAGAACGTGCAGTATTTT. The encoded protein is CASTWTGQNVQYF.

V and J are TRBV4-2 and TRBJ1-5, with D uncertain. This CDR3 region has 14 residues. Per germline, CDR1 LGHNA and CDR2 YNFKEQ. V was shortened by 1 base and J by 3 bases, with 7 bases between the two germline ends. The chain's CDR3 is CASSQVADNQPQHF. The CDR3 DNA reads TGTGCCAGCAGCCAAGTGGCTGACAATCAGCCCCAGCATTTT.

The chain uses TRBV2 and TRBJ1-2, with TRBD1 matching 8 bases. The ends lost 6 bases at V and 2 bases at J; junction bases unmatched: 11. Germline CDR1 SNHLY, CDR2 FYNNEI. This CDR3 spans 16 amino acids. Here the CDR3 reads CASRYAGTGRNYGYTF. CDR3 DNA: TGTGCCAGCAGATATGCCGGGACAGGTAGAAACTATGGCTACACCTTC.

V usage is TRBV7-2 and J usage is TRBJ2-3; perhaps TRBD1 as D (6 bases). The ends were cut back, 4 bases at V and 2 bases at J, with 10 bases in the middle. Per the germline V gene, CDR1 is SGHTA and CDR2 is FQGNSA. The length of the CDR3 is 14 residues. The CDR3 DNA reads TGTGCCAGCAGCTCAAGACAGGCCACAGATACGCAGTATTTT. It codes for CASSSRQATDTQYF.

This chain connects TRBV19 to TRBJ2-2, with 8 bases lining up with TRBD2. The junction had 5 bases not matched to a gene; V was cut back by 8 bases and J by 6 bases. CDR3 length: 13 amino acids. In germline, CDR1 is LNHDA, CDR2 SQIVND (reference sequence). CDR3 nucleotide sequence: TGTGCCAGTGGTCGGGAGGGATCCGGGGAGCTGTTTTTT. Translation gives CASGREGSGELFF.

V usage is TRBV11-2 and J usage is TRBJ2-7; D not certain. Trimming shortened V by 1 base and J by 3 bases, and 7 bases separated the two germline ends. This CDR3 region has 13 residues. Looked up from germline, CDR1 is SGHAT and CDR2 is FQNNGV. The CDR3 coding sequence is TGTGCCAGCAGCTTAGTGGTTGACTACGAGCAGTACTTC. This translates into CASSLVVDYEQYF.

The J gene is TRBJ2-1, the V gene TRBV19, with 14 positions matching TRBD2. The ends lost 4 bases at V and 7 bases at J; junction bases unmatched: 6. The CDR3 runs to 16 residues. Germline V lookup: CDR1 LNHDA, CDR2 SQIVND (reference sequence). This chain's CDR3 is CASSTGLAGAGNEQFF. For the CDR3, the DNA is TGTGCCAGTAGTACGGGACTAGCGGGAGCTGGTAATGAGCAGTTCTTC.

V is TRBV6-6 and J is TRBJ1-5; 9 nucleotides align to TRBD1. The CDR3 covers 17 residues. Looked up from germline, CDR1 is MNHNY and CDR2 is SVGAGI (reference sequence). The V segment lost 5 bases and the J segment 3 bases; nucleotides outside the gene matches: 11. The CDR3 sequence: CASSPAGGQGPNQPQHF. As DNA, the CDR3 is TGTGCCAGCAGTCCCGCCGGGGGACAGGGTCCCAATCAGCCCCAGCATTTT.

V usage is TRBV5-1 and J usage is TRBJ2-3; D is perhaps TRBD2 (6 bases). The CDR3 has 16 residues. Germline values: CDR1 SGHRS, CDR2 YFSETQ. V shed 4 bases and J shed 2 bases, with 17 bases lying between them. CDR3 region: CASSIRGSATTDTQYF. CDR3 DNA sequence: TGCGCCAGCAGCATCCGGGGGAGCGCGACCACAGATACGCAGTATTTT.

This chain connects TRBV12-3 or TRBV12-4 to TRBJ1-2; no clear D gene. V lost 6 bases, J lost 3 bases, and 5 bases lay in between. The CDR3 totals 11 residues. In nucleotides, the CDR3 is TGTGCCAGCAGCGGGGACTATGGCTACACCTTC. Translating it yields CASSGDYGYTF.

The chain employs TRBV29-1 and TRBJ1-1; no definite D call. The CDR3 covers 13 residues. Trimming removed 6 bases at V and 0 bases at J, with 11 bases between. Germline V lookup: CDR1 SQVTM, CDR2 ANQGSEA. CDR3 in amino acids: CSVGGKMNTEAFF. In DNA form, the CDR3 reads TGCAGCGTCGGAGGGAAAATGAACACTGAAGCTTTCTTT.

The rearrangement links TRBV15 to TRBJ2-1; 9 bases are a match to TRBD2. The ends lost 4 bases at V and 8 bases at J; junction bases unmatched: 3. The CDR3 has 13 residues. Germline CDR1 and CDR2: LNHNV and YYDKDF (reference sequence). The CDR3 reads CATSMGLAYEQFF. The DNA for the CDR3 is TGTGCCACCAGCATGGGACTAGCTTATGAGCAGTTCTTC.

This clone was picked up a small number of times. The chain carries TRBV7-9 and TRBJ1-1, with no clear D. This CDR3 is 12 amino acids long. V was cut by 1 base and J by 5 bases, with 5 bases left in between. CDR1 SEHNR and CDR2 FQNEAQ come from the germline V gene (reference sequence). The CDR3 sequence is CASSLGSTEAFF. CDR3 DNA: TGTGCCAGCAGCTTAGGATCGACTGAAGCTTTCTTT.

The J gene is TRBJ2-2, the V gene TRBV4-2, with D possibly matching TRBD2 (6 bases). Germline values: CDR1 LGHNA, CDR2 YNFKEQ. The CDR3 runs to 16 residues. Trimming took off 4 bases at V and 4 bases at J, with 16 bases between the two ends. CDR3 sequence (DNA): TGTGCCAGCAGCCGAACCACTAGCCGGGGCACCGGGGAGCTGTTTTTT. Translated, it gives CASSRTTSRGTGELFF.

This clone showed up just a few times. CDR3 DNA: TGTGCCAGCAGCCCGGGCAGGGGCTCAAGGACAGATACGCAGTATTTT. Its protein product is CASSPGRGSRTDTQYF. V gene TRBV16 combines with J gene TRBJ2-3, with TRBD1 as a possible D gene (6 bases). This CDR3 has 16 residues. The germline V gene has CDR1 KGHSY and CDR2 FQNENV. V was shortened by 4 bases and J by 3 bases, with 17 bases between the two germline ends.

A single count supports this clone. The gene calls are TRBV28 and TRBJ2-2, with D possibly being TRBD1 (5 bases). From germline, CDR1 is MDHEN and CDR2 SYDVKM. Trimming removed 2 bases at V and 5 bases at J, with 18 bases between. The CDR3 sequence is 17 residues long. CDR3 loop: CASSLGLGVNRTGELFF. CDR3 bases: TGTGCCAGCAGTTTAGGGTTAGGGGTGAATAGGACCGGGGAGCTGTTTTTT.

The CDR3 region is CATSRDVTRDVGTEAFF. CDR3 nucleotides: TGTGCCACCAGCAGAGATGTGACCCGGGACGTTGGCACTGAAGCTTTCTTT. The V and J genes are TRBV15 and TRBJ1-1, with D possibly matching TRBD1 (5 bases). CDR3 length: 17 amino acids. V gave up 0 bases and J gave up 4 bases, with 18 bases separating them. The germline CDR1 and CDR2 sequences are LNHNV and YYDKDF (reference sequence).

This clone turned up a few times. CDR3 in amino acids: CASSSQGMNTEAFF. The CDR3 DNA sequence: TGTGCCAGCTCATCACAGGGGATGAACACTGAAGCTTTCTTT. The gene calls are TRBV18 and TRBJ1-1; TRBD1 agrees at 7 bases. The CDR3 runs to 14 residues. The V and J ends lost 5 bases and 0 bases, in that order; junction bases with no gene match: 3. Germline lookup yields CDR1 KGHSH and CDR2 LQKENI.

The rearrangement links TRBV3-1 (or the pseudogene TRBV3-2) to TRBJ2-2, with 7 bases identical to TRBD1. CDR3 length equals 19 residues. Germline-derived CDR1 and CDR2 are LGHDT and YNNKEL (reference sequence). V lost 0 bases, J lost 2 bases, and 12 bases stayed unmatched. The CDR3 protein is CASSQDPWMTGKNTGELFF. Written as DNA, the CDR3 is TGTGCCAGCAGCCAAGATCCCTGGATGACAGGGAAAAACACCGGGGAGCTGTTTTTT.

V is TRBV24-1 and J is TRBJ1-2, with a possible D match to TRBD1 (6 bases). V shed 10 bases and J shed 6 bases, with 14 bases lying between them. The germline V gene has CDR1 KGHDR and CDR2 SFDVKD. The CDR3 spans 12 residues. CDR3 sequence (DNA): TGTGCCACTTCACAGGGTGGCAATGGCTACACCTTC. It translates to CATSQGGNGYTF.